The 19 T cell receptor beta chains below were found in one sample sequenced in a study of response to subunit inactivated influenza vaccine (dated by TCRdb to about 2018). The protocol used for the library was RT-PCR. Sequencing was carried out with an Illumina HiSeq 2500. In-frame beta chains were kept once TCRdb had trimmed the public reads at Q25 with fastp and called clones with MiXCR. Each entry merges the rows of one CDR3 protein and shows their most common DNA and genes. The sample table shows more than 700,000 distinct CDR3 sequences, and about 20% are seen once. Jointly, the top ten make up 10% of the sample. The sequences come from PBMCs from blood, collected roughly 5 days after vaccination. The receptors come from a man in his fifties who received an inactivated influenza vaccine. Donor details come from another sample of the same person, matched by shared clones.

This clonotype showed up just a few times. This sequence joins TRBV12-3 or TRBV12-4 and TRBJ2-1; possibly TRBD1 for D (5 bases). V was cut by 5 bases and J by 5 bases, with 10 bases left in between. CDR3 length: 13 amino acids. The CDR3 loop reads CASSLTTDNEQFF. CDR3 nucleotide sequence: TGTGCCAGCAGTCTAACGACAGACAATGAGCAGTTCTTC.

This chain uses TRBV6-1 with TRBJ1-1, with D possibly TRBD1 on 5 matching bases. Trimming left V 8 bases short and J 0 bases short, with 13 bases between. The CDR3 consists of 14 residues. CDR1 and CDR2 from the germline V gene are MNHNS and SASEGT. CDR3: CASLAGGVNTEAFF. The CDR3 coding sequence is TGTGCCAGCCTAGCCGGGGGGGTGAACACTGAAGCTTTCTTT.

This clonotype was seen a handful of times. The rearrangement links TRBV25-1 to TRBJ2-7; a weak D match, TRBD1 (6 bases). Deletions cut 2 bases from V and 1 base from J, with 12 bases between. This CDR3 is 15 amino acids long. Germline values: CDR1 MGHDK, CDR2 SYGVNS. The chain's CDR3 is CASSEGGRGSYEQYF. The CDR3, as DNA: TGTGCCAGCAGTGAAGGAGGCAGGGGTTCCTACGAGCAGTACTTC.

This sequence joins TRBV11-1 and TRBJ2-3; D unclear. With 5 bases removed from V and 0 bases from J, the gap between germline ends came to 24 bases. Germline CDR1 is SGHAT and CDR2 is FQDESV (reference sequence). This CDR3 comprises 19 residues. The CDR3 sequence is CASSPQLPGPGYSTDTQYF. DNA for the CDR3: TGTGCCAGCAGCCCCCAATTGCCCGGGCCCGGTTACAGCACAGATACGCAGTATTTT.

The rearrangement uses TRBV9 and TRBJ2-3; TRBD2 aligns across 8 bases. Unmatched junction bases numbered 9, after V lost 0 bases and J lost 6 bases. Germline assignment: CDR1 SGDLS and CDR2 YYNGEE. This CDR3 spans 16 amino acids. The CDR3 DNA reads TGTGCCAGCAGCGTAGGGATAGCGGGGACCGGGGATACGCAGTATTTT. It codes for CASSVGIAGTGDTQYF.

V usage is TRBV5-6 and J usage is TRBJ1-1; a weak D match, TRBD1 (5 bases). The V gene's germline CDR1 is SGHDT and CDR2 YYEEEE. Trimming removed 2 bases from V and 6 bases from J, with 8 bases in between. The CDR3 sequence is 12 residues long. DNA for the CDR3: TGTGCCAGCAGCTTCAGGGCTTCTGAAGCTTTCTTT. Residues: CASSFRASEAFF.

This clonotype was detected ten times or more. The chain uses TRBV9 and TRBJ2-5; 9 bases line up with TRBD1. Germline values: CDR1 SGDLS, CDR2 YYNGEE. The CDR3 has 21 residues. Unmatched junction bases numbered 20, after V lost 2 bases and J lost 0 bases. This CDR3 is CASSVRDRESSHGLYQETQYF. CDR3 nucleotide sequence: TGTGCCAGCAGCGTCCGGGACAGGGAATCCTCACACGGTTTGTACCAAGAGACCCAGTACTTC.

At least ten counts were recorded for this clonotype. The genes are TRBV29-1 and TRBJ2-1, with 9 positions matching TRBD2. Germline V lookup: CDR1 SQVTM, CDR2 ANQGSEA. The CDR3 runs to 16 residues. J gave up 2 bases and V 0 bases, and 5 bases lay outside the gene matches. The CDR3 DNA reads TGCAGCGTTGAAGACCTACAGCGGGGGGCCTACAATGAGCAGTTCTTC. As protein: CSVEDLQRGAYNEQFF.

The genes are TRBV9 and TRBJ2-3; 8 bases are a match to TRBD2. Germline loops: CDR1 SGDLS, CDR2 YYNGEE. The CDR3 is 17 amino acids. Germline trimming cut 3 bases from V and 2 bases from J; bases unmatched to any gene: 11. The CDR3 region has the DNA TGTGCCAGCAGCGATCCCCCGACGGGGGGGGCCACAGATACGCAGTATTTT. Amino acids: CASSDPPTGGATDTQYF.

This sequence joins TRBV29-1 and TRBJ2-1; no clear D. Between the trimmed V and J ends, which lost 4 bases and 6 bases, there was a span of 4 bases. Germline CDR1 and CDR2: SQVTM and ANQGSEA. This CDR3 is built from 10 residues. The CDR3 sequence is CSVASNEQFF. CDR3 nucleotides: TGCAGCGTTGCTAGCAATGAGCAGTTCTTC.

This clonotype was picked up a small number of times. CDR3 sequence reads: CASSSAGKTASPLHF. CDR3 bases: TGTGCCAGCAGCTCCGCAGGGAAAACGGCTTCACCCCTCCACTTT. The V gene is TRBV7-9, the J gene TRBJ1-6; a weak D match, TRBD1 (5 bases). Germline CDR1 is SEHNR and CDR2 is FQNEAQ (reference sequence). The CDR3 runs 15 residues. V shed 4 bases and J shed 9 bases, with 16 bases lying between them.

This chain joins TRBV7-9 and TRBJ2-7; D unclear. Germline V gene sequence: CDR1 SEHNR, CDR2 FQNEAQ (reference sequence). V gave up 0 bases and J gave up 5 bases, with 14 bases separating them. The CDR3 contains 15 residues. The CDR3 here is CASSLASRQVHEQYF. For the CDR3, the DNA is TGTGCCAGCAGCTTAGCGTCAAGACAAGTCCACGAGCAGTACTTC.

The V gene is TRBV27, the J gene TRBJ1-6; D is ambiguous. V gave up 0 bases and J gave up 7 bases, with 10 bases separating them. CDR3 length: 15 amino acids. Germline CDR1 is MNHEY and CDR2 is SMNVEV (reference sequence). CDR3 residues: CASSLSGNRNSPLHF. In DNA form, the CDR3 reads TGTGCCAGCAGTTTATCCGGCAACAGAAATTCACCCCTCCACTTT.

V and J are TRBV15 and TRBJ1-2; D gene unclear. The CDR3 length is 15 residues. The ends were cut back, 0 bases at V and 8 bases at J, with 16 bases in the middle. Germline assignment: CDR1 LNHNV and CDR2 YYDKDF (reference sequence). CDR3 in amino acids: CATSRDGYQDGGYTF. The DNA of the CDR3 is TGTGCCACCAGCAGAGATGGGTATCAAGACGGCGGCTACACCTTC.

This clonotype appeared a few times. This chain links TRBV7-9 with TRBJ2-3, with D perhaps being TRBD1 or TRBD2 (5 bases each). Germline CDR1 is SEHNR and CDR2 is FQNEAQ (reference sequence). Trimming shortened V by 7 bases and J by 6 bases, and 17 bases separated the two germline ends. This CDR3 spans 14 amino acids. The CDR3 reads CASTDPGTMDTQYF. The DNA of the CDR3 is TGTGCCAGCACCGATCCCGGGACGATGGATACGCAGTATTTT.

This clonotype turned up a few times. The J gene is TRBJ1-1, the V gene TRBV24-1; D is perhaps TRBD1 (6 bases). This CDR3 is 14 amino acids long. Germline CDR1 is KGHDR and CDR2 is SFDVKD. Trimming removed 2 bases at V and 4 bases at J, with 10 bases between. Here the CDR3 DNA reads TGTGCCACCAGTGATTCGTTGGGGGCCACTGAAGCTTTCTTT. Its protein product is CATSDSLGATEAFF.

A few counts support this clonotype. The V and J genes are TRBV5-5 and TRBJ2-3, with 10 bases identical to TRBD2. There are 16 residues in the CDR3. The junction had 5 bases not matched to a gene; V was cut back by 0 bases and J by 4 bases. Looked up from germline, CDR1 is SGHKS and CDR2 is YYEKEE (reference sequence). CDR3 nucleotides: TGTGCCAGCAGCTTGGAGCGGGGGGGCCGCGCAGATACGCAGTATTTT. As protein: CASSLERGGRADTQYF.

The gene calls are TRBV7-2 and TRBJ1-5; TRBD1 is a possible D gene (5 bases). Trimming removed 2 bases at V and 5 bases at J, with 10 bases between. Germline lookup yields CDR1 SGHTA and CDR2 FQGNSA. The CDR3 has 14 amino acids. CDR3 loop: CASSLWGFDQPQHF. For the CDR3, the DNA is TGTGCCAGCAGCTTATGGGGGTTCGATCAGCCCCAGCATTTT.

This clonotype was detected a few times. The chain couples TRBV6-5 to TRBJ2-1, with 10 nucleotides matching TRBD1. V gave up 3 bases and J gave up 4 bases; unmatched junction bases: 6. The CDR3 is made up of 16 amino acids. CDR1 and CDR2 (germline): MNHEY, SVGAGI. The CDR3 DNA reads as TGTGCCAGCAGTTATTTAAGGGACAGGGGTTACAATGAGCAGTTCTTC. It yields the protein CASSYLRDRGYNEQFF.